Listed here are 27 T cell receptor beta chains from one sample, sequenced in a study of cytomegalovirus exposure and HLA in healthy donors. PCR amplification relied on 60 Vbeta primers (plus 13 Jbeta primers). Repertoires were generated with immunoSEQ multiplex PCR, while TCRdb's copy carries only in-frame clones and drops some. The table has 130,000 or so clones, 70% to 85% seen once. Sequences were obtained from PBMCs. These receptors were collected from a young woman in good health and CMV-seropositive.

This chain links TRBV25-1 with TRBJ1-6; unclear D gene. V was clipped by 2 bases and J by 3 bases, with 5 bases between them. This CDR3 region has 14 residues. Germline CDR1 and CDR2: MGHDK and SYGVNS. For the CDR3, the DNA is TGTGCCAGCAGTGAACCGGTCTATAATTCACCCCTCCACTTT. The encoded protein is CASSEPVYNSPLHF.

CDR3 sequence: CASSEEESSYNEQFF. CDR3 DNA sequence: TGTGCCAGCAGTGAGGAGGAAAGCTCCTACAATGAGCAGTTCTTC. V and J are TRBV6-1 and TRBJ2-1, with a weak D call TRBD2 (5 bases). This CDR3 has 15 residues. Deletions cut 3 bases from V and 0 bases from J, with 9 bases between. Germline V gene sequence: CDR1 MNHNS, CDR2 SASEGT.

The V call is TRBV11-2, the J call TRBJ1-6; no reliable D call. From germline, CDR1 is SGHAT and CDR2 FQNNGV. Trimming took 1 base from V and 0 from J, leaving 13 bases between them. The CDR3 has 18 amino acids. CDR3 amino acids: CASSLGGSPGSYNSPLHF. DNA of the CDR3: TGTGCCAGCAGCTTAGGAGGGAGCCCGGGCTCCTATAATTCACCCCTCCACTTT.

This clone was detected a few times. The chain couples TRBV5-4 to TRBJ1-2; unclear D gene. Per the germline V gene, CDR1 is SGHNT and CDR2 is YYREEE (reference sequence). CDR3 length: 13 amino acids. V dropped 1 base and J dropped 7 bases, with 11 bases sitting between them. CDR3 loop: CASSLRRESGYTF. The CDR3 DNA reads TGTGCCAGCAGCTTGCGGAGGGAGAGTGGCTACACCTTC.

CDR3 in DNA: TGTGCCAGCAGTCCGGACCCCAGCGGGGGGGAGACCCAGTACTTC. This sequence encodes CASSPDPSGGETQYF. This chain links TRBV6-1 with TRBJ2-5, with 9 bases aligning to TRBD2. The CDR3 sequence is 15 residues long. Germline CDR1 reads MNHNS; CDR2 reads SASEGT. The V gene end was trimmed by 5 bases and the J gene end by 5 bases; junction bases not matched to a gene: 9.

Written as DNA, the CDR3 is TGTGCCAGCATGGGAAGGGGCGATGAGCAGTTCTTC. Protein product: CASMGRGDEQFF. The chain recombines TRBV2 with TRBJ2-1; D may be TRBD1 (5 bases). V dropped 7 bases and J dropped 8 bases, with 12 bases sitting between them. The CDR3 extends over 12 amino acids. The germline CDR1 and CDR2 sequences are SNHLY and FYNNEI.

Concerning this clone: A read error may account for a junction end that differs from germline. The chain links TRBV2 to TRBJ2-5, with TRBD2 as a possible D gene (6 bases). The CDR3 is made up of 12 amino acids. CDR1 is SNHLY and CDR2 is FYNNEI in the germline V gene. The CDR3 region is CGGSEGRETQYF. The CDR3 DNA reads TGCGGCGGCAGTGAGGGGAGGGAGACCCAGTACTTC.

The gene calls are TRBV29-1 and TRBJ2-1; D is possibly TRBD1 (6 bases). The CDR3 runs 13 residues. V was trimmed by 7 bases and J by 2 bases, leaving 12 bases between them. Germline assignment: CDR1 SQVTM and CDR2 ANQGSEA. CDR3 DNA sequence: TGCAGCGCCTTTAGGGACACCTACAATGAGCAGTTCTTC. It is translated as CSAFRDTYNEQFF.

This chain links TRBV6-5 with TRBJ1-2; 7 positions match TRBD1. CDR3 length: 16 residues. Per germline, CDR1 MNHEY and CDR2 SVGAGI. V was clipped by 2 bases and J by 0 bases; unmatched bases: 6. The CDR3 DNA is TGTGCCAGCAGTTACCAGGGGGGCCAAGCTAACTATGGCTACACCTTC. Translated: CASSYQGGQANYGYTF.

The CDR3 loop is CASSVTQGSEQFF. The CDR3 nucleotides are TGCGCCAGCAGTGTTACACAGGGGAGTGAGCAGTTCTTC. The chain carries TRBV10-2 and TRBJ2-1; 7 nucleotides match TRBD1. This CDR3 comprises 13 residues. J lost 9 bases, V lost 4 bases, and 6 bases had no gene match. Germline V gene data show CDR1 as WSHSY and CDR2 as SAAADI.

The CDR3 DNA follows: TGTGCCAGCAGTTACTCAGCGATTAACTATGGCTACACCTTC. It codes for CASSYSAINYGYTF. The chain carries TRBV6-5 and TRBJ1-2; D gene uncertain. The CDR3 consists of 14 residues. Per the germline V gene, CDR1 is MNHEY and CDR2 is SVGAGI. V lost 0 bases and J lost 1, with 6 bases in between.

The V and J genes are TRBV2 and TRBJ1-5; no definite D call. Trimming shortened V by 7 bases and J by 0 bases, and 7 bases separated the two germline ends. In germline, CDR1 is SNHLY, CDR2 FYNNEI. The CDR3 consists of 13 residues. CDR3 nucleotides: TGTGCCAGCACCCTAGATAGCAATCAGCCCCAGCATTTT. Protein: CASTLDSNQPQHF.

J is TRBJ2-1 and V is TRBV5-4; the match to TRBD2 covers 10 bases. With 5 bases clipped from V and 10 bases from J, the junction kept 0 bases outside the gene matches. CDR3 length equals 11 residues. CDR1 is SGHNT, CDR2 YYREEE, per germline (reference sequence). CDR3 in DNA: TGTGCCAGCAGACTAGCGGGGGAGCAGTTCTTC. Amino acids: CASRLAGEQFF.

V is TRBV28 and J is TRBJ2-2, with no clear D. The CDR3 sequence is 11 residues long. Germline CDR1 is MDHEN and CDR2 is SYDVKM. Trimming removed 6 bases from V and 8 bases from J, with 7 bases in between. DNA of the CDR3: TGTGCCAGCAGATCAGCGGGGGAGCTGTTTTTT. It yields the protein CASRSAGELFF. Full variable domain (rest looked up from reference TRBV28 and TRBJ2-2): DVKVTQSSRYLVKRTGEKVFLECVQDMDHENMFWYRQDPGLGLRLIYFSYDVKMKEKGDIPEGYSVSREKKERFSLILESASTNQTSMYLCASRSAGELFFGEGSRLTVL.

The chain uses TRBV2 and TRBJ1-5; tentatively, D is TRBD1 (5 bases). The length of the CDR3 is 15 residues. V gave up 3 bases and J gave up 0 bases, with 9 bases separating them. The V gene's germline CDR1 is SNHLY and CDR2 FYNNEI. Here the CDR3 reads CASSEHQGSNQPQHF. The CDR3 DNA is TGTGCCAGCAGTGAGCATCAGGGTAGCAATCAGCCCCAGCATTTT. The full variable domain, its missing parts supplied by reference TRBV2 and TRBJ1-5, is EPEVTQTPSHQVTQMGQEVILRCVPISNHLYFYWYRQILGQKVEFLVSFYNNEISEKSEIFDDQFSVERPDGSNFTLKIRSTKLEDSAMYFCASSEHQGSNQPQHFGDGTRLSIL.

The chain links TRBV2 to TRBJ2-7; D might be TRBD2 (5 bases). Per the germline V gene, CDR1 is SNHLY and CDR2 is FYNNEI. V was pared by 6 bases and J by 0 bases, with 6 bases between. The CDR3 is made up of 12 amino acids. CDR3 in DNA: TGTGCCAGCAGGGGGAGCTCCTACGAGCAGTACTTC. Protein: CASRGSSYEQYF. Looking up the rest from reference TRBV2 and TRBJ2-7 gives the full variable domain: EPEVTQTPSHQVTQMGQEVILRCVPISNHLYFYWYRQILGQKVEFLVSFYNNEISEKSEIFDDQFSVERPDGSNFTLKIRSTKLEDSAMYFCASRGSSYEQYFGPGTRLTVT.

The rearrangement joins TRBV27 to TRBJ1-5; D ambiguous. Trimming took 4 bases from V and 3 from J, leaving 7 bases between them. There are 13 residues in the CDR3. Germline V lookup: CDR1 MNHEY, CDR2 SMNVEV (reference sequence). CDR3: CASSSGFNQPQHF. Here the CDR3 DNA reads TGTGCCAGCAGTTCGGGGTTCAATCAGCCCCAGCATTTT.

The chain combines TRBV28 with TRBJ1-2; 7 nucleotides match TRBD1. Trimming at V came to 3 bases and at J to 4 bases, leaving 11 bases not matched to a gene. The CDR3 covers 16 residues. Germline V gene data show CDR1 as MDHEN and CDR2 as SYDVKM. The CDR3: CASSFLVGGGPYGYTF. CDR3 nucleotides: TGTGCCAGCAGTTTTCTCGTTGGAGGGGGCCCCTATGGCTACACCTTC.

The CDR3 nucleotides read TGTGCCTGGGGGAAGGGGTACACTGAAGCTTTCTTT. Protein product: CAWGKGYTEAFF. The rearrangement uses TRBV30 and TRBJ1-1; maybe TRBD1 (5 bases). CDR1 GTSNPN and CDR2 SVGIG come from the germline V gene (reference sequence). Between the trimmed V and J ends, which lost 5 bases and 3 bases, there was a span of 10 bases. This CDR3 contains 12 residues.

V and J are TRBV5-1 and TRBJ2-6; TRBD1 agrees at 11 bases. V shed 2 bases, J shed 0 bases, and the junction held 7 bases outside the gene matches. This CDR3 is built from 19 residues. Germline V lookup: CDR1 SGHRS, CDR2 YFSETQ. In nucleotides, the CDR3 is TGCGCCAGCAGCTTAAGGACAGGGGGCTCAATCTCTGGGGCCAACGTCCTGACTTTC. This encodes CASSLRTGGSISGANVLTF.

The J gene is TRBJ1-2, the V gene TRBV7-9; D remains ambiguous. V lost 0 bases, J lost 1 base, and 9 bases lay in between. The CDR3 loop spans 15 amino acids. Germline assignment: CDR1 SEHNR and CDR2 FQNEAQ (reference sequence). The CDR3 DNA sequence: TGTGCCAGCAGCTTAGCTTACAGAATTAACTATGGCTACACCTTC. Its protein product is CASSLAYRINYGYTF.

In its sample, this clone was seen once. This rearrangement joins TRBV15 to TRBJ2-2; 11 bases align to TRBD1. The CDR3 consists of 15 residues. The germline V gene encodes CDR1 LNHNV and CDR2 YYDKDF (reference sequence). The trim removed 5 bases at V and 7 bases at J, leaving 6 bases unmatched. Written as DNA, the CDR3 is TGTGCCACCAGCGGAGGACAGGGGGCTTTCGGGGAGCTGTTTTTT. It translates to CATSGGQGAFGELFF. The variable domain in full, with the rest retrieved from reference TRBV15 and TRBJ2-2, is DAMVIQNPRYQVTQFGKPVTLSCSQTLNHNVMYWYQQKSSQAPKLLFHYYDKDFNNEADTPDNFQSRRPNTSFCFLDIRSPGLGDTAMYLCATSGGQGAFGELFFGEGSRLTVL.

The chain joins TRBV19 to TRBJ1-2; D not resolved. Per the germline V gene, CDR1 is LNHDA and CDR2 is SQIVND (reference sequence). The V and J ends lost 8 bases and 3 bases respectively, with 16 bases between them. The CDR3 has 14 residues. Here the CDR3 reads CASSLGRNYYGYTF. In DNA, the CDR3 is TGTGCCAGTTCACTAGGGAGGAATTACTATGGCTACACCTTC. The full variable domain, with the rest looked up from reference TRBV19 and TRBJ1-2, is DGGITQSPKYLFRKEGQNVTLSCEQNLNHDAMYWYRQDPGQGLRLIYYSQIVNDFQKGDIAEGYSVSREKKESFPLTVTSAQKNPTAFYLCASSLGRNYYGYTFGSGTRLTVV.

The chain combines TRBV10-3 with TRBJ2-3; 13 nucleotides match TRBD2. Germline trimming cut 8 bases from V and 2 bases from J; bases unmatched to any gene: 4. The CDR3 is 15 amino acids. In germline, CDR1 is ENHRY, CDR2 SYGVKD. This chain's CDR3 is CAIGGTSGVTDTQYF. In DNA, the CDR3 is TGTGCCATCGGGGGGACTAGCGGGGTCACAGATACGCAGTATTTT.

This chain connects TRBV5-1 to TRBJ2-7, with TRBD1 matching 9 bases. V lost 5 bases to trimming and J lost 5 bases; unmatched junction nucleotides: 8. CDR1 is SGHRS and CDR2 is YFSETQ in the germline V gene. The CDR3 covers 14 residues. This CDR3 reads CASRIADRGHEQYF. DNA for the CDR3: TGCGCCAGCAGGATCGCGGACAGGGGCCACGAGCAGTACTTC.

The rearrangement links TRBV7-3 to TRBJ2-5; 13 bases map to TRBD2. The length of the CDR3 is 14 residues. V lost 8 bases, J lost 2 bases, and 2 bases stayed unmatched. Per germline, CDR1 SGHTA and CDR2 FQGTGA. The DNA of the CDR3 is TGTGCCAGCGCGACTAGCGGGGGGCAAGAGACCCAGTACTTC. It yields the protein CASATSGGQETQYF.

This clone came up once. The V and J genes are TRBV30 and TRBJ2-5; 7 nucleotides agree with TRBD1. Germline V CDR1 and CDR2: GTSNPN, SVGIG (reference sequence). This CDR3 has 15 amino acids. With 4 bases clipped from V and 0 bases from J, the junction kept 8 bases outside the gene matches. The CDR3 protein is CAWNPGGHYQETQYF. The CDR3 coding sequence is TGTGCCTGGAACCCAGGGGGACACTACCAAGAGACCCAGTACTTC. Together with reference TRBV30 and TRBJ2-5, the CDR3 gives the full variable domain: SQTIHQWPATLVQPVGSPLSLECTVEGTSNPNLYWYRQAAGRGLQLLFYSVGIGQISSEVPQNLSASRPQDRQFILSSKKLLLSDSGFYLCAWNPGGHYQETQYFGPGTRLLVL.